A single sample gave rise to the 20 T cell receptor beta chains below, sequenced in a study of blood T cell repertoires in COVID-19. The data were produced by immunoSEQ multiplex PCR, yet TCRdb's version contains in-frame clones alone and is incomplete. The sample yields under 150,000 clones, over 60% seen once. What was sequenced was peripheral blood. These receptors originate from a woman of 80 years or more with acute or convalescent COVID-19.

This clone was found a few times. The chain is built from TRBV5-6 and TRBJ1-2; TRBD1 might be the D (6 bases). Germline-derived CDR1 and CDR2 are SGHDT and YYEEEE. The CDR3 is made up of 12 amino acids. V was shortened by 5 bases and J by 4 bases, with 9 bases between the two germline ends. The CDR3, as DNA: TGTGCCAGCAGGGGACAAGTCTATGGCTACACCTTC. Translation: CASRGQVYGYTF. The variable domain in full, completed from reference TRBV5-6 and TRBJ1-2, reads DAGVTQSPTHLIKTRGQQVTLRCSPKSGHDTVSWYQQALGQGPQFIFQYYEEEERQRGNFPDRFSGHQFPNYSSELNVNALLLGDSALYLCASRGQVYGYTFGSGTRLTVV.

CDR3 region: CASSRGTLGYTF. DNA for the CDR3: TGTGCCAGCAGCCGCGGAACTCTTGGCTACACCTTC. The chain uses TRBV3-1 (or the pseudogene TRBV3-2) and TRBJ1-2; no firm D call. Trimming removed 4 bases at V and 7 bases at J, with 10 bases between. The CDR3 length is 12 residues. Germline V lookup: CDR1 LGHDT, CDR2 YNNKEL (reference sequence).

The chain employs TRBV18 and TRBJ2-2; D gene unclear. CDR1 and CDR2 from the germline V gene are KGHSH and LQKENI. The CDR3 sequence is 15 residues long. Trimming stripped 2 bases from V and 4 bases from J, with 11 bases between. The CDR3, as DNA: TGTGCCAGCTCACCAAACGGGTACCCCACCGGGGAGCTGTTTTTT. This encodes CASSPNGYPTGELFF.

This rearrangement joins TRBV10-3 to TRBJ1-5; 7 bases agree with TRBD1. V trimming: 2 bases; J trimming: 6 bases; junction bases outside the gene matches: 4. The CDR3 consists of 14 residues. Germline V gene data show CDR1 as ENHRY and CDR2 as SYGVKD. The CDR3 loop reads CAISEEQGIQPQHF. The CDR3 bases are TGTGCCATCAGTGAGGAACAGGGGATTCAGCCCCAGCATTTT.

This chain links TRBV25-1 with TRBJ1-1; no reliable D call. Germline values: CDR1 MGHDK, CDR2 SYGVNS. The V and J ends lost 4 bases and 1 base respectively, with 7 bases between them. This CDR3 is built from 13 residues. The CDR3 reads CASSGYKNTEAFF. The CDR3 bases are TGTGCCAGCAGTGGATACAAGAACACTGAAGCTTTCTTT.

The chain uses TRBV28 and TRBJ1-2; 9 nucleotides match TRBD1. V was clipped by 5 bases and J by 4 bases; unmatched bases: 8. This CDR3 spans 15 amino acids. CDR1 is MDHEN, CDR2 SYDVKM, per germline. CDR3 sequence reads: CASSDGTGRAYGYTF. In nucleotides, the CDR3 is TGTGCCAGCAGTGACGGGACAGGGAGAGCCTATGGCTACACCTTC.

This clone counts as medium-sized. The genes are TRBV7-9 and TRBJ2-5; D possibly corresponds to TRBD2 (7 bases). Germline V gene lookup returns CDR1 SEHNR and CDR2 FQNEAQ (reference sequence). The CDR3 is 15 amino acids. The V and J ends lost 5 bases and 10 bases respectively, with 23 bases between them. CDR3 in amino acids: CASSLRGGGVVDQYF. CDR3 nucleotides: TGTGCCAGCAGCCTAAGGGGGGGAGGAGTAGTTGACCAGTACTTC.

This chain joins TRBV28 and TRBJ2-1, with 9 positions matching TRBD2. After removal of 4 bases from V and 9 bases from J, the junction contained 13 bases not matched to a gene. Germline V gene sequence: CDR1 MDHEN, CDR2 SYDVKM. The CDR3 loop spans 16 amino acids. The CDR3 region has the DNA TGTGCCAGCAGTTCGCCCACTAGCGGGTCCGTCTTTGAGCAGTTCTTC. It encodes CASSSPTSGSVFEQFF.

This clone appeared a single time. This rearrangement joins TRBV3-1 (or the pseudogene TRBV3-2) to TRBJ1-4, with D unresolved. The germline CDR1 and CDR2 sequences are LGHDT and YNNKEL (reference sequence). Trimming cost V 2 bases and J 2 bases, with 12 bases left between them. The CDR3 totals 16 residues. The CDR3 sequence is CASSQSQICTNEKLFF. In DNA, the CDR3 is TGTGCCAGCAGCCAATCTCAGATTTGCACTAATGAAAAACTGTTTTTT.

The chain recombines TRBV29-1 with TRBJ1-1, with D possibly matching TRBD1 (5 bases). Trimming removed 6 bases from V and 10 bases from J, with 15 bases in between. The CDR3 extends over 11 amino acids. CDR1 is SQVTM, CDR2 ANQGSEA, per germline. The CDR3, as DNA: TGCAGCGTGGGGGGAGGGAGGAGAGCTTTCTTT. Translation: CSVGGGRRAFF.

J is TRBJ1-1 and V is TRBV2; tentative D call: TRBD1 (6 bases). The CDR3 sequence is 14 residues long. Germline CDR1 reads SNHLY; CDR2 reads FYNNEI. Trimming left V 3 bases short and J 6 bases short, with 14 bases between. The CDR3 is CASSDIAGAPEAFF. CDR3 in DNA: TGTGCCAGCAGTGATATCGCGGGGGCGCCTGAAGCTTTCTTT.

The chain uses TRBV5-1 and TRBJ1-1, with 10 bases identical to TRBD1. Germline V lookup: CDR1 SGHRS, CDR2 YFSETQ. J lost 5 bases, V lost 2 bases, and 3 bases had no gene match. This CDR3 comprises 14 residues. This CDR3 is CASSFDRGQTEAFF. The CDR3 coding sequence is TGCGCCAGCAGCTTCGACAGGGGGCAAACTGAAGCTTTCTTT.

The CDR3: CASSLGGVGNTEAFF. CDR3 in DNA: TGTGCCAGCAGCTTAGGGGGGGTCGGAAACACTGAAGCTTTCTTT. The chain employs TRBV11-3 and TRBJ1-1, with D possibly being TRBD1 (5 bases). The CDR3 runs to 15 residues. The V and J ends lost 1 base and 2 bases respectively, with 11 bases between them. The V gene's germline CDR1 is SGHNT and CDR2 YENEEA.

This clone appeared a single time. The chain combines TRBV11-2 with TRBJ2-7; the match to TRBD1 covers 9 bases. Germline values: CDR1 SGHAT, CDR2 FQNNGV. The CDR3 contains 14 residues. V lost 5 bases, J lost 7 bases, and 9 bases stayed unmatched. CDR3 sequence reads: CASSTGTGLGEQYF. The DNA for the CDR3 is TGTGCCAGCAGCACCGGGACAGGGCTGGGGGAGCAGTACTTC.

The chain recombines TRBV5-5 with TRBJ1-1, with TRBD1 matching 8 bases. Trimming took 4 bases from V and 1 from J; bases not matched to a gene: 3. The CDR3 is 14 amino acids. Per germline, CDR1 SGHKS and CDR2 YYEKEE (reference sequence). The CDR3 region has the DNA TGTGCCAGCAGCCCCCAGGGGGCGAACACTGAAGCTTTCTTT. This sequence encodes CASSPQGANTEAFF.

This chain links TRBV4-3 with TRBJ1-4, with D possibly being TRBD1 (5 bases). CDR3 length: 15 amino acids. V lost 0 bases to trimming and J lost 4 bases, with 9 bases between them. CDR1 and CDR2 from the germline V gene are LGHNA and YSLEER. Here the CDR3 reads CASSQDSGVNEKLFF. The CDR3 DNA sequence: TGCGCCAGCAGCCAAGACTCGGGGGTTAATGAAAAACTGTTTTTT.

The chain carries TRBV10-3 and TRBJ1-2; 11 bases map to TRBD1. The J segment lost 4 bases and the V segment lost 4 bases, leaving 11 bases of the junction unmatched. The germline V gene has CDR1 ENHRY and CDR2 SYGVKD. The CDR3 sequence is 17 residues long. The DNA for the CDR3 is TGTGCCATCAGTGCGGGTGAACCGGGACAGGGGGGCTATGGCTACACCTTC. Protein sequence: CAISAGEPGQGGYGYTF.

This clone was picked up one time. The rearrangement links TRBV29-1 to TRBJ1-2, with D unresolved. V gave up 2 bases and J gave up 4 bases, with 8 bases separating them. This CDR3 contains 12 residues. Per germline, CDR1 SQVTM and CDR2 ANQGSEA. This CDR3 reads CSVESSGYGYTF. Here the CDR3 DNA reads TGCAGCGTTGAATCTTCAGGCTATGGCTACACCTTC.

The CDR3: CASRSSAEGYGYTF. CDR3 DNA: TGTGCCAGCAGGTCGTCTGCGGAAGGCTATGGCTACACCTTC. V usage is TRBV6-5 and J usage is TRBJ1-2; D not resolved. The CDR3 runs 14 residues. CDR1 MNHEY and CDR2 SVGAGI come from the germline V gene. V shed 6 bases and J shed 4 bases, with 15 bases lying between them.

The chain recombines TRBV5-1 with TRBJ2-3; TRBD2 aligns across 9 bases. V lost 4 bases and J lost 4; bases outside the gene matches: 10. This CDR3 has 16 residues. The germline V gene encodes CDR1 SGHRS and CDR2 YFSETQ. CDR3 bases: TGCGCCAGCAGCCCGAGTAGCGGGAGTGGATCAGATACGCAGTATTTT. It encodes CASSPSSGSGSDTQYF.